This T cell receptor (beta chain) was sequenced for a study of control samples from healthy donors and cancer patients. After removal of 6 bases from V and 6 bases from J, the junction contained 8 bases not matched to a gene. From germline, CDR1 is SGHDN and CDR2 FVKESK. CDR3 length: 14 amino acids. The repertoire was sequenced with immunoSEQ multiplex PCR; TCRdb's copy has only in-frame clones and lacks some. The sample lists 200,000 to 250,000 clones, roughly 94% occurring once. The genes are TRBV14 and TRBJ2-5, with 9 bases that match TRBD1. The source is a man aged 45-65 years in good health. The sample consisted of blood. The CDR3 region has the DNA TGTGCCAGCAGTCAGGACAGGGGTGGCAAGACCCAGTACTTC. Translating it yields CASSQDRGGKTQYF.